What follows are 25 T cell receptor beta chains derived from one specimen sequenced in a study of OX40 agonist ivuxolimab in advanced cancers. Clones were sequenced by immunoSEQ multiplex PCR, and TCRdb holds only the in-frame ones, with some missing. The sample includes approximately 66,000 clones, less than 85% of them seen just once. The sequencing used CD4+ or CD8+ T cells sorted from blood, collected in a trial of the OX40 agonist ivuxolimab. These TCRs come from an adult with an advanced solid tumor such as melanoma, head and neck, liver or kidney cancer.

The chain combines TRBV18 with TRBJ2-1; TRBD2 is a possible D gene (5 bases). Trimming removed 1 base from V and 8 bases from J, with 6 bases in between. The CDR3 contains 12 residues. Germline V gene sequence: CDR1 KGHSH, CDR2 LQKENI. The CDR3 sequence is CASSPREYEQFF. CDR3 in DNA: TGTGCCAGCTCACCACGGGAGTATGAGCAGTTCTTC.

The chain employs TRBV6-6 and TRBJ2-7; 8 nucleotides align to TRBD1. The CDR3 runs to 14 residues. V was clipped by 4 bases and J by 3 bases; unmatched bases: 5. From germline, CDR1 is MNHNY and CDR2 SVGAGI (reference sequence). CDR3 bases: TGTGCCAGCAGTTCGGGACAGGTGGGCTACGAGCAGTACTTC. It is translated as CASSSGQVGYEQYF.

CDR3 residues: CASSRTRIVGYNEQFF. The CDR3 DNA sequence: TGTGCCAGCAGCCGAACCAGGATAGTCGGGTACAATGAGCAGTTCTTC. V gene TRBV7-9 combines with J gene TRBJ2-1; the D is unclear. CDR1 is SEHNR, CDR2 FQNEAQ, per germline (reference sequence). The CDR3 is 16 amino acids. V was shortened by 5 bases and J by 4 bases, with 18 bases between the two germline ends.

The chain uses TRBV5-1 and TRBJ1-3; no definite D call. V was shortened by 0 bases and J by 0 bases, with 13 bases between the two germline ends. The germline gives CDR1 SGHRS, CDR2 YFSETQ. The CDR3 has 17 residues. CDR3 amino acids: CASSLALGRLSGNTIYF. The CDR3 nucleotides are TGCGCCAGCAGCTTGGCCCTAGGACGGCTCTCTGGAAACACCATATATTTT.

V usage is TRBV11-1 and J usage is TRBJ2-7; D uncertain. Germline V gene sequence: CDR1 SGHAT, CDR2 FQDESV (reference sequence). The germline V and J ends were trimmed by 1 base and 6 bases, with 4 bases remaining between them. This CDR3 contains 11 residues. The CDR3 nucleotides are TGTGCCAGCAGCTTAGTGGCCGAGCAGTACTTC. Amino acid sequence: CASSLVAEQYF.

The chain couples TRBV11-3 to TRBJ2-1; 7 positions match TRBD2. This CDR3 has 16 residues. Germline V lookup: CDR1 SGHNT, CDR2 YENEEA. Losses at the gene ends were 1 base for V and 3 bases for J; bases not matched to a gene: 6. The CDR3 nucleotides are TGTGCCAGCAGCTTAGGGGCTAGCGGACACTACAATGAGCAGTTCTTC. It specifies CASSLGASGHYNEQFF.

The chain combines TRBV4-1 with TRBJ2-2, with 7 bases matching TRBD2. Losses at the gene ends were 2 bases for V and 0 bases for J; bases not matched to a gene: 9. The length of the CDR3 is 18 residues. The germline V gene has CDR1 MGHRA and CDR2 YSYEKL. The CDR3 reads CASSQSPGLGTNTGELFF. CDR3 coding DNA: TGCGCCAGCAGCCAATCCCCCGGACTAGGTACGAACACCGGGGAGCTGTTTTTT.

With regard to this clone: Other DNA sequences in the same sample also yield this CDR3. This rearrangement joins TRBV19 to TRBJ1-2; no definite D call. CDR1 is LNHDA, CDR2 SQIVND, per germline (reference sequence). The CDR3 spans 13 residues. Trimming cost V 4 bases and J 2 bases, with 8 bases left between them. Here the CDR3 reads CASSRGANYGYTF. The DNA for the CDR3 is TGTGCCAGTAGTAGGGGAGCGAACTATGGCTACACCTTC.

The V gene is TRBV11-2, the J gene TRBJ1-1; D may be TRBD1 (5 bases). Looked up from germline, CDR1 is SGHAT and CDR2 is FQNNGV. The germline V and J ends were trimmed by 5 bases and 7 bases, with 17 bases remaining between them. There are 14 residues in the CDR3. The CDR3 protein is CASSLGLRGGEAFF. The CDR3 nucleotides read TGTGCCAGCAGCCTGGGACTTAGGGGAGGTGAAGCTTTCTTT.

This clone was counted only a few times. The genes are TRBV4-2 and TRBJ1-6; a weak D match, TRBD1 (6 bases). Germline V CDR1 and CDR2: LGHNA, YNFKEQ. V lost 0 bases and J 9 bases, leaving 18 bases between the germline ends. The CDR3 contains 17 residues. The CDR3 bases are TGTGCCAGCAGCCAAGACCCCCTTCAGGGGAGCGGTTCACCCCTCCACTTT. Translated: CASSQDPLQGSGSPLHF.

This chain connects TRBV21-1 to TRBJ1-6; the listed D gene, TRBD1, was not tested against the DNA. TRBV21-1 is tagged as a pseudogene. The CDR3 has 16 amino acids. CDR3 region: CASSKEPGTVNSPLHF. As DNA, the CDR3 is TGTGCCAGCAGCAAAGAACCGGGGACAGTCAATTCACCCCTCCACTTT.

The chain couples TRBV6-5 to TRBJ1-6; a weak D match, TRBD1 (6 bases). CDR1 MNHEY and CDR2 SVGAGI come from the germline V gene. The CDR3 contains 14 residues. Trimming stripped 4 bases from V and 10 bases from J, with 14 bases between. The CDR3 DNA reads TGTGCCAGCAGTTCCCGGGACACCGGATCACCCCTCCACTTT. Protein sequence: CASSSRDTGSPLHF.

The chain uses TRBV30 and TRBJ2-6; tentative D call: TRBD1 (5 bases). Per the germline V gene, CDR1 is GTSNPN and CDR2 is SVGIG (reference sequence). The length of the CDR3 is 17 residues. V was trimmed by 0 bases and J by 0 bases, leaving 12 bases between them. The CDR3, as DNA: TGTGCCTGGAGTGTACCAGGGTTGAGCTCTGGGGCCAACGTCCTGACTTTC. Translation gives CAWSVPGLSSGANVLTF.

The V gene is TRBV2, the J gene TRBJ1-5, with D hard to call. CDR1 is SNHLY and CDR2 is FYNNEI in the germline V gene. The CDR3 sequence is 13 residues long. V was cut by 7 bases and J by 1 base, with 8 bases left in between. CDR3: CASNTDSNQPQHF. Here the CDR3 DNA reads TGTGCCAGCAATACGGACAGCAATCAGCCCCAGCATTTT.

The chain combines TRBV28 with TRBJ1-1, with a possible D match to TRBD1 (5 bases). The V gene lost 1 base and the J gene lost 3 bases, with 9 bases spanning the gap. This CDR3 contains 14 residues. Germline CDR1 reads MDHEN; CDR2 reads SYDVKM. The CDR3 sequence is CASSLSRVDTEAFF. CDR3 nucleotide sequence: TGTGCCAGCAGTTTATCCAGGGTGGACACTGAAGCTTTCTTT.

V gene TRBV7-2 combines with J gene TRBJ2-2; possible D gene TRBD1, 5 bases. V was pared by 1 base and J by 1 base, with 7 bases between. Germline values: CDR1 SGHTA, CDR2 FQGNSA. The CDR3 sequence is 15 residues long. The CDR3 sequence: CASSLETGNTGELFF. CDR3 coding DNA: TGTGCCAGCAGCTTAGAAACAGGGAACACCGGGGAGCTGTTTTTT. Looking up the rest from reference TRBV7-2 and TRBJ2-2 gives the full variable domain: GAGVSQSPSNKVTEKGKDVELRCDPISGHTALYWYRQSLGQGLEFLIYFQGNSAPDKSGLPSDRFSAERTGGSVSTLTIQRTQQEDSAVYLCASSLETGNTGELFFGEGSRLTVL.

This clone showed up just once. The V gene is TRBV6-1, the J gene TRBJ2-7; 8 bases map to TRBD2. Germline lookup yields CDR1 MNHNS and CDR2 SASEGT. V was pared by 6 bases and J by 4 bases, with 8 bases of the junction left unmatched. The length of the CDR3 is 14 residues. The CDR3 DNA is TGTGCCAGCAGACCTGCGGGGGGTCGGTACGAGCAGTACTTC. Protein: CASRPAGGRYEQYF.

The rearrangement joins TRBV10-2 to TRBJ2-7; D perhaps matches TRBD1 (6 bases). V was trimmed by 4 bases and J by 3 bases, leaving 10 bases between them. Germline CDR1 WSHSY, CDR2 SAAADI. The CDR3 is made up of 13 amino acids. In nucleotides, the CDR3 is TGCGCCAGCAGTGGGGTGGACAGCTACGAGCAGTACTTC. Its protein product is CASSGVDSYEQYF.

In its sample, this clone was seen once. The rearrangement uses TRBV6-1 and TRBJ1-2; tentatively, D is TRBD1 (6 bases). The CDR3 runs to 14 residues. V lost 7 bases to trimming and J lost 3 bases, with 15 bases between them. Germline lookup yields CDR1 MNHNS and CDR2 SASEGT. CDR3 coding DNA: TGTGCCAGCAAAGAGGGACATTTGGACTATGGCTACACCTTC. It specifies CASKEGHLDYGYTF.

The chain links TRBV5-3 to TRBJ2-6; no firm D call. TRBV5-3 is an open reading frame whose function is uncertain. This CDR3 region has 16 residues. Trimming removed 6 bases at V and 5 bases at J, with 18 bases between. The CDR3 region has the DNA TGTGCCAGAAAGTGGCGTGAACAAAGTCGGGCCAACGTCCTGACTTTC. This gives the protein CARKWREQSRANVLTF.

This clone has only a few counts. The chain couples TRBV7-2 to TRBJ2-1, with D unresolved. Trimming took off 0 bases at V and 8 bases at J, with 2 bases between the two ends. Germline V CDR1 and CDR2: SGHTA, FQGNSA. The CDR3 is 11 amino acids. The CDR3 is CASSLAYEQFF. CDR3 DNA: TGTGCCAGCAGCTTAGCTTATGAGCAGTTCTTC.

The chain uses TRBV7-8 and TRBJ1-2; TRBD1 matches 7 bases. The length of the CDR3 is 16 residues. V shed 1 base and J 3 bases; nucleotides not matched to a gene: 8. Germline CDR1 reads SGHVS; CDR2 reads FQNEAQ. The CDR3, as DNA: TGTGCCAGCAGCTTAGGAAGGGTCGGGACAGACTATGGCTACACCTTC. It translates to CASSLGRVGTDYGYTF.

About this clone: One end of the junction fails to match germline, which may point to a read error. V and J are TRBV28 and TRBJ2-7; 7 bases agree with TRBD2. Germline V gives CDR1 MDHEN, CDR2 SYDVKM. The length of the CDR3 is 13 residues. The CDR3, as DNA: TGTGCCAGCAGTTTGGCGGGAGACAGCACAGTAGGGTTC. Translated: CASSLAGDSTVGF.

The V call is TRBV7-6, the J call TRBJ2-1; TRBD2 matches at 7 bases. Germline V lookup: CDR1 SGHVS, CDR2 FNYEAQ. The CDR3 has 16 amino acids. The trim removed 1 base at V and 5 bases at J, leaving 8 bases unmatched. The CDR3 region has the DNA TGTGCCAGCAGCTTAGGAAGTGCTAGCGGACACAATGAGCAGTTCTTC. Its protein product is CASSLGSASGHNEQFF.

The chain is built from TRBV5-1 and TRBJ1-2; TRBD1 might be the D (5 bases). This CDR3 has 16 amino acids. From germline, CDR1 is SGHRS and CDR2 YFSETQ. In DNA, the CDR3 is TGCGCAGCAGTTACGCCTATATGGGACTCGAACTATGGCTACACCTTC. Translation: CAAVTPIWDSNYGYTF.